The present T cell receptor (beta chain) was sequenced within a study of CD8+ T cells in alopecia areata. Points from the study as a whole: Alopecia totalis/universalis scalp especially showed more expanded CD8+ clones than normal scalp.

The treatment was: oral pan-JAK inhibitor, 5-10 mg twice daily. This CDR3 is built from 14 residues. V trimming: 3 bases; J trimming: 6 bases; junction bases outside the gene matches: 4. The germline CDR1 and CDR2 sequences are KGHSH and LQKENI. As the sequencing template, cDNA was produced by extracting RNA and reverse transcribing it. Data came from immunoSEQ multiplex PCR; TCRdb stores just in-frame clones and leaves some out. The table includes about 160,000 clones, less than 70% detected once. The table lists this clone with a few counts. The target antigen is unknown. The sample here was CD4+ T cells sorted from blood, taken at week 24, from a patient treated with tofacitinib. The source is a human donor with alopecia areata. This chain links TRBV18 with TRBJ1-4; TRBD1 agrees at 7 bases. In nucleotides, the CDR3 is TGTGCCAGCTCACCCCGACAGGGTGATGAAAAACTGTTTTTT. It translates to CASSPRQGDEKLFF.